The 11 T cell receptor beta chains below were found in one sample sequenced in a study of blood T cell repertoires in COVID-19. Assay used: immunoSEQ multiplex PCR; TCRdb lists only in-frame clones, some missing. Here the sample spans a few hundred thousand clones, roughly 83% being singletons. The specimen was peripheral blood. All receptors derive from a woman in her 50s with acute or convalescent COVID-19.

The gene calls are TRBV4-3 and TRBJ2-2; 12 bases line up with TRBD2. The germline V gene encodes CDR1 LGHNA and CDR2 YSLEER. The junction had 10 bases not matched to a gene; V was cut back by 5 bases and J by 3 bases. CDR3 length: 18 residues. The CDR3 DNA reads as TGCGCCAGCAGCAGTGGGCTAGCGGGGGGGGTGGACACCGGGGAGCTGTTTTTT. Its protein is CASSSGLAGGVDTGELFF.

The CDR3 loop is CASSFRSGRAGDEQFF. DNA of the CDR3: TGTGCCAGCAGCTTTAGGAGCGGGAGGGCCGGCGATGAGCAGTTCTTC. The V and J genes are TRBV11-3 and TRBJ2-1, with 10 bases aligning to TRBD2. After removal of 3 bases from V and 8 bases from J, the junction contained 10 bases not matched to a gene. The CDR3 is 16 amino acids. Germline CDR1 is SGHNT and CDR2 is YENEEA. The variable domain in full, with the rest retrieved from reference TRBV11-3 and TRBJ2-1, is EAGVVQSPRYKIIEKKQPVAFWCNPISGHNTLYWYLQNLGQGPELLIRYENEEAVDDSQLPKDRFSAERLKGVDSTLKIQPAELGDSAVYLCASSFRSGRAGDEQFFGPGTRLTVL.

The genes are TRBV7-2 and TRBJ2-3, with 10 bases identical to TRBD2. Germline CDR1 is SGHTA and CDR2 is FQGNSA. Trimming removed 5 bases from V and 1 base from J; junction bases left unmatched: 9. CDR3 size: 17 residues. The CDR3, as DNA: TGTGCCAGCAGCCTTCGAGCGGGAGGGCAAGGCACAGATACGCAGTATTTT. This encodes CASSLRAGGQGTDTQYF.

The rearrangement joins TRBV6-5 to TRBJ1-5; the match to TRBD1 covers 9 bases. The CDR3 is made up of 15 amino acids. The V gene's germline CDR1 is MNHEY and CDR2 SVGAGI. V was clipped by 5 bases and J by 0 bases; unmatched bases: 2. The CDR3 coding sequence is TGTGCCAGCAGTAACAGGGGGCCTAGCAATCAGCCCCAGCATTTT. Its protein product is CASSNRGPSNQPQHF.

The chain uses TRBV24-1 and TRBJ1-2; D is perhaps TRBD1 (6 bases). V lost 5 bases, J lost 5 bases, and 8 bases lay in between. Germline V CDR1 and CDR2: KGHDR, SFDVKD. The CDR3 loop spans 12 amino acids. CDR3 sequence: CATSGTGYGYTF. DNA for the CDR3: TGTGCCACCAGTGGTACAGGGTATGGCTACACCTTC.

The chain is built from TRBV19 and TRBJ1-1, with D hard to call. V was trimmed by 5 bases and J by 5 bases, leaving 15 bases between them. Germline values: CDR1 LNHDA, CDR2 SQIVND (reference sequence). The CDR3 runs 14 residues. Here the CDR3 DNA reads TGTGCCAGTAGTTCCTCTGCGGGGAGAACTGAAGCTTTCTTT. Protein product: CASSSSAGRTEAFF.

This chain joins TRBV6-2 or TRBV6-3 and TRBJ2-6, with 7 nucleotides matching TRBD2. Germline CDR1 MNHEY, CDR2 SVGEGT. The CDR3 is 15 residues long. The junction had 3 bases not matched to a gene; V was cut back by 5 bases and J by 2 bases. Here the CDR3 DNA reads TGTGCCAGCAGTCTGGCGGGGGCTGGGGCCAACGTCCTGACTTTC. Its translation: CASSLAGAGANVLTF.

The chain has TRBV3-1 (or the pseudogene TRBV3-2) and TRBJ2-7, with 9 bases fitting TRBD2. The CDR3 is 14 amino acids. J gave up 12 bases and V 4 bases, and 13 bases lay outside the gene matches. Germline values: CDR1 LGHDT, CDR2 YNNKEL (reference sequence). In DNA, the CDR3 is TGTGCCAGCAGCCTAGGGCGGGAGGGGGTGATCTGGTACTTC. Translating it yields CASSLGREGVIWYF.

J is TRBJ1-6 and V is TRBV19; 8 bases map to TRBD1. The CDR3 length is 15 residues. Trimming took 3 bases from V and 7 from J; bases not matched to a gene: 5. CDR1 is LNHDA, CDR2 SQIVND, per germline (reference sequence). This CDR3 is CASSMGQVINSPLHF. The CDR3, as DNA: TGTGCCAGTAGTATGGGACAGGTCATAAATTCACCCCTCCACTTT.

V and J are TRBV7-2 and TRBJ2-7; a possible D gene is TRBD2 (7 bases). CDR1 SGHTA and CDR2 FQGNSA come from the germline V gene. Trimming removed 5 bases at V and 2 bases at J, with 10 bases between. The CDR3 runs 13 residues. CDR3 loop: CASSPGGAYEQYF. In nucleotides, the CDR3 is TGTGCCAGCAGCCCGGGGGGCGCCTACGAGCAGTACTTC.

This chain connects TRBV5-1 to TRBJ2-5; 13 nucleotides align to TRBD2. Trimming at V came to 2 bases and at J to 5 bases, leaving 6 bases not matched to a gene. The CDR3 loop spans 16 amino acids. In germline, CDR1 is SGHRS, CDR2 YFSETQ. The CDR3 loop is CASSLLAGGTGETQYF. The DNA of the CDR3 is TGCGCCAGCAGCTTACTAGCGGGGGGGACCGGGGAGACCCAGTACTTC.